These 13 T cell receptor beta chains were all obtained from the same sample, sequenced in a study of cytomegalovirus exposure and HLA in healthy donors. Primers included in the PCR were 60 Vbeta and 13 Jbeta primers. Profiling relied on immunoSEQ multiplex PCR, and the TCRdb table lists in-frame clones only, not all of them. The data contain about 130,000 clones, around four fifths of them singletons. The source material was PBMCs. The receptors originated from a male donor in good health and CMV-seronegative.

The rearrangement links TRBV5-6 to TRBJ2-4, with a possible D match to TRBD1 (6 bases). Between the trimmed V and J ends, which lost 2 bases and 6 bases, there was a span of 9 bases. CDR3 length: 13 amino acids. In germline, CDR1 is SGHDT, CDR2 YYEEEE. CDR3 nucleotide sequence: TGTGCCAGCAGCTTTCAGGGGCCAAACATTCAGTACTTC. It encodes CASSFQGPNIQYF.

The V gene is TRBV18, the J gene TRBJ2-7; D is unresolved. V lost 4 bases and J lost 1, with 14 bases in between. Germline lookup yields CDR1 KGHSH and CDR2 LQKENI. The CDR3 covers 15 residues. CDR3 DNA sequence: TGTGCCAGCTCACAAACCAACAGTTTGTCCTACGAGCAGTACTTC. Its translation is CASSQTNSLSYEQYF. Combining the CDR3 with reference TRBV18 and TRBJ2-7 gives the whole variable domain NAGVMQNPRHLVRRRGQEARLRCSPMKGHSHVYWYRQLPEEGLKFMVYLQKENIIDESGMPKERFSAEFPKEGPSILRIQQVVRGDSAAYFCASSQTNSLSYEQYFGPGTRLTVT.

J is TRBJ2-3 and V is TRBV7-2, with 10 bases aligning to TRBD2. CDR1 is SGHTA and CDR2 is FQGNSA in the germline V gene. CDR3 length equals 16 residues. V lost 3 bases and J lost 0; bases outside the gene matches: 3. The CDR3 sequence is CASSFSGRTSTDTQYF. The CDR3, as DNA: TGTGCCAGCAGCTTTAGCGGGAGGACTAGCACAGATACGCAGTATTTT.

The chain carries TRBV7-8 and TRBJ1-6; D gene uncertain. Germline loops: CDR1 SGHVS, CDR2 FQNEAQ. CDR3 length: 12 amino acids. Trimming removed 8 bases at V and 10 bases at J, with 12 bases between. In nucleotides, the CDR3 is TGTGCCAGCGGCGGATTTAAATCACCCCTCCACTTT. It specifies CASGGFKSPLHF.

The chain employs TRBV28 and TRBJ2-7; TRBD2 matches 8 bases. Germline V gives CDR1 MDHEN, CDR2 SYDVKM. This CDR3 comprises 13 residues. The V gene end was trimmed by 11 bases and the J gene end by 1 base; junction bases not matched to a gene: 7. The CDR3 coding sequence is TGTGCCTCGGGGGGGGGTCTTTCCTACGAGCAGTACTTC. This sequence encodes CASGGGLSYEQYF.

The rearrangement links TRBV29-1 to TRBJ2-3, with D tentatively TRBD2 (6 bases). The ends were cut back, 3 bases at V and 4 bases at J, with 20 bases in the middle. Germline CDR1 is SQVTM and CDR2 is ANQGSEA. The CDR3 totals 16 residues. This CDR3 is CSVDGAVPPSADTQYF. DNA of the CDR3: TGCAGCGTTGATGGCGCGGTGCCCCCTAGCGCAGATACGCAGTATTTT.

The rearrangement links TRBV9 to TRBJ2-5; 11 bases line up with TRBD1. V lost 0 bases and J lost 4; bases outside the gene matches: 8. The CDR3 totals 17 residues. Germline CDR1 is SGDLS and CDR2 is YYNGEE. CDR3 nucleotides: TGTGCCAGCAGCGTAGGGCTCCGGACAGGGGGCGGAGAGACCCAGTACTTC. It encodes CASSVGLRTGGGETQYF.

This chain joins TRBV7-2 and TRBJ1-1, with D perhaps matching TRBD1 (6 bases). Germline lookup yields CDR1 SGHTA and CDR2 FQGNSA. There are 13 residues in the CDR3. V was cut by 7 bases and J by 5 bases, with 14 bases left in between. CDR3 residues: CASTLKGGTEAFF. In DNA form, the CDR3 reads TGTGCCAGCACCCTAAAGGGGGGGACTGAAGCTTTCTTT.

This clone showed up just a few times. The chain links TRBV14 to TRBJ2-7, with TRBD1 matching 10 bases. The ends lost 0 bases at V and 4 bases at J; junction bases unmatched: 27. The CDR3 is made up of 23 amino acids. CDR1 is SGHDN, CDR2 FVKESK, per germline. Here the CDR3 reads CASSQEYTDPRQGAAFNLYEQYF. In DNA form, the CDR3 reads TGTGCCAGCAGCCAAGAATACACGGACCCGAGACAGGGGGCCGCATTTAACCTTTACGAGCAGTACTTC. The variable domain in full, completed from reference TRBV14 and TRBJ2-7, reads EAGVTQFPSHSVIEKGQTVTLRCDPISGHDNLYWYRRVMGKEIKFLLHFVKESKQDESGMPNNRFLAERTGGTYSTLKVQPAELEDSGVYFCASSQEYTDPRQGAAFNLYEQYFGPGTRLTVT.

Here the CDR3 reads CAWSMDRGYEQYF. In DNA form, the CDR3 reads TGTGCCTGGAGTATGGACAGGGGCTACGAGCAGTACTTC. The chain carries TRBV30 and TRBJ2-7; 9 bases agree with TRBD1. The CDR3 is 13 amino acids. From germline, CDR1 is GTSNPN and CDR2 SVGIG (reference sequence). With 2 bases clipped from V and 3 bases from J, the junction kept 2 bases outside the gene matches.

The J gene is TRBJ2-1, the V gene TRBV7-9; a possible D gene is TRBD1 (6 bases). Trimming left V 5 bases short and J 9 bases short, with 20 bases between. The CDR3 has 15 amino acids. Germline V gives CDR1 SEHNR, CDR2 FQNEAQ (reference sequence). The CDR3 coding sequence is TGTGCCAGCAGCCCCTCTACCACAGGGAAAAGTGAGCAGTTCTTC. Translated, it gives CASSPSTTGKSEQFF.

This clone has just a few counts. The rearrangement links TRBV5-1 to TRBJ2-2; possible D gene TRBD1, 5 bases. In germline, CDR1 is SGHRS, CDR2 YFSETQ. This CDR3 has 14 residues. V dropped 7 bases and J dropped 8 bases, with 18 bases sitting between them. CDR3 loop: CASRQRGVKGELFF. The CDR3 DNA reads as TGCGCCAGCCGTCAAAGGGGCGTGAAGGGGGAGCTGTTTTTT.

The CDR3 sequence is CASSLSNSGGYGYTF. The CDR3 DNA is TGCGCCAGCAGCTTGTCGAATTCCGGGGGGTATGGCTACACCTTC. This rearrangement joins TRBV5-1 to TRBJ1-2; D is perhaps TRBD1 (5 bases). Germline V gene lookup returns CDR1 SGHRS and CDR2 YFSETQ. V was clipped by 1 base and J by 5 bases, with 15 bases between them. The CDR3 consists of 15 residues.